The next 9 T cell receptor beta chains were all read from a single sample in a study of breast tumors, draining lymph nodes, adjacent tissues. TCRdb re-derived calls from the multiplex PCR reads in MiXCR, one entry per CDR3 protein. The table includes 200,000 to 250,000 distinct CDR3 sequences, less than 40% detected once. Samples came from axillary lymph nodes draining the breast cancer. Sequenced sample: axillary lymph node tissue. These receptors came from a female donor with breast cancer. Some clones in this sample may be carry-over from other donors' samples.

This clonotype was seen at least ten times. The rearrangement links TRBV29-1 to TRBJ2-6; tentative D call: TRBD1 (5 bases). V gave up 6 bases and J gave up 3 bases, with 9 bases separating them. The CDR3 spans 13 residues. CDR1 and CDR2 (germline): SQVTM, ANQGSEA. CDR3 coding DNA: TGCAGCGTCTTAGGGGATGGGGCCAACGTCCTGACTTTC. Protein sequence: CSVLGDGANVLTF.

The CDR3 loop reads CASSLARQGWNEKLFF. The CDR3 bases are TGCGCCAGCAGCTTAGCGCGACAGGGGTGGAATGAAAAACTGTTTTTT. The chain combines TRBV4-3 with TRBJ1-4; 8 positions match TRBD1. Per the germline V gene, CDR1 is LGHNA and CDR2 is YSLEER. This CDR3 contains 16 residues. Trimming cost V 5 bases and J 5 bases; bases outside gene matches: 10.

CDR3 sequence (DNA): TGTGCCAGCAGCCAACGGACAGGGGGGGACCTTGGGGATGAGCAGTTCTTC. Protein sequence: CASSQRTGGDLGDEQFF. This chain uses TRBV2 with TRBJ2-1; the match to TRBD1 covers 10 bases. CDR3 length equals 17 residues. The V gene end was trimmed by 6 bases and the J gene end by 8 bases; junction bases not matched to a gene: 16. In germline, CDR1 is SNHLY, CDR2 FYNNEI.

This clonotype has at least ten counts. One base away lies a much larger clone, so this may be a sequencing read error. This sequence joins TRBV20-1 and TRBJ2-7, with D perhaps TRBD2 (5 bases). CDR1 and CDR2 from the germline V gene are DFQATT and SNEGSKA (reference sequence). V lost 0 bases, J lost 6 bases, and 15 bases lay in between. The CDR3 spans 14 residues. As DNA, the CDR3 is TGCAGTGCTAGAGAGACCGGGGAAAGGACCGAGCAGTACTTC. This translates into CSARETGERTEQYF.

This clonotype was seen repeatedly, ten times or more. This chain connects TRBV6-4 to TRBJ2-2, with unresolved D. The V end was cut by 3 bases, the J end by 7 bases, with 9 bases between. CDR3 size: 13 residues. The germline V gene encodes CDR1 MRHNA and CDR2 SNTAGT. CDR3 DNA: TGTGCCAGCAGTGAGGTCCCTTACGGGGAGCTGTTTTTT. This sequence encodes CASSEVPYGELFF.

This chain joins TRBV15 and TRBJ1-6; the match to TRBD1 covers 9 bases. Germline V lookup: CDR1 LNHNV, CDR2 YYDKDF (reference sequence). V lost 4 bases and J lost 13; bases outside the gene matches: 8. The CDR3 contains 14 residues. CDR3 bases: TGTGCCACCAGCAAGGGACAGGGTGGTCAGCCCCTCCACTTT. Translated: CATSKGQGGQPLHF.

Ten or more counts support this clonotype. The chain carries TRBV6-6 and TRBJ1-2; 7 bases are a match to TRBD1. V lost 4 bases, J lost 6 bases, and 8 bases stayed unmatched. CDR3 length: 14 residues. Per germline, CDR1 MNHNY and CDR2 SVGAGI (reference sequence). This chain's CDR3 is CASSSTGTVDGYTF. Written as DNA, the CDR3 is TGTGCCAGCAGTTCCACCGGGACAGTGGATGGCTACACCTTC.

This chain joins TRBV7-9 and TRBJ2-2, with D maybe TRBD2 (6 bases). Trimming stripped 3 bases from V and 5 bases from J, with 10 bases between. From germline, CDR1 is SEHNR and CDR2 FQNEAQ (reference sequence). The CDR3 extends over 14 amino acids. This chain's CDR3 is CASSFGTGTGELFF. CDR3 nucleotides: TGTGCCAGCAGCTTCGGGACTGGGACCGGGGAGCTGTTTTTT. The whole variable domain, remainder taken from reference TRBV7-9 and TRBJ2-2, is DTGVSQNPRHKITKRGQNVTFRCDPISEHNRLYWYRQTLGQGPEFLTYFQNEAQLEKSRLLSDRFSAERPKGSFSTLEIQRTEQGDSAMYLCASSFGTGTGELFFGEGSRLTVL.

The chain uses TRBV7-9 and TRBJ2-5; D is perhaps TRBD1 or TRBD2 (7 bases each). The CDR3 has 15 amino acids. Trimming removed 7 bases from V and 2 bases from J, with 17 bases in between. Germline loops: CDR1 SEHNR, CDR2 FQNEAQ (reference sequence). The CDR3 bases are TGTGCCAGCATCCCCAGGGGGGGGGGGCAAGAGACCCAGTACTTC. Its protein product is CASIPRGGGQETQYF.